The TCR beta chain described here comes from a study of immune cell composition in non-small cell lung cancer. Study summary: Most cases were lung adenocarcinoma or squamous cell carcinoma.

The assay was immunoSEQ multiplex PCR, and TCRdb's table has in-frame clones only and misses some. The data show thousands of clones, approximately 67% seen once. CDR3 length: 18 amino acids. Study conclusions and caveats: No significant correlation existed between pack-years smoked and tumour clonality. Overall clonality, unlike maximal tumour-associated clone frequency, did not predict TIL reactivity.

Normal lung was taken at the farthest possible site, at least 3 cm from tumour. A note on this clone: Its antigen is as yet unknown.

Sequenced material: non-adjacent lung tissue. This sequence was found in a human donor with non-small cell lung cancer. The chain is built from TRBV21-1 and TRBJ1-6. TRBV21-1 is annotated as a pseudogene. CDR3 in DNA: TGTGCCAGCAGACTGCTTGGGGACTCGCCCACCGGGAATTCACCCCTCCACTTT. This encodes CASRLLGDSPTGNSPLHF.